This record looks at one TCR beta chain sequence and its context. Antigen unknown. Template input was genomic DNA from bulk tumor (600 ng per sample). Several biopsies were collected from each primary tumor during surgery. They were spaced as far apart as possible within the tumor mass. Patients underwent curative surgery for untreated, newly diagnosed non-small cell lung cancer. Patients newly diagnosed with non-small cell lung cancer and having curative-intent surgery served as donors. The authors amplified TCR beta CDR3 by multiplex PCR with 32 V and 13 J primers. TCRdb recomputed calls from the multiplex PCR reads with MiXCR, one row per CDR3 protein. The table has nearly 15,000 distinct CDR3 sequences, over 25% seen once. The data belong to a study of immune heterogeneity within non-small cell lung tumors. The wider study: Of all tumors, several turned out to be squamous cell carcinomas, over nine were non-squamous carcinomas and 1 was not otherwise specified.

Whole-study results and caveats: Individual patients showed largely nonoverlapping sets of high-frequency T-cell receptor beta clonotypes. T-cell clonality in a given local region correlated moderately yet significantly with the local tumor mutational burden (R about 0.3).

The sequenced material came from lung tumor tissue. The sequence was obtained from a woman aged 50 to 60 with non-small cell lung cancer.

CDR3 sequence reads: CASSECQGKNEQFF. The CDR3 region has the DNA TGTGCCAGCAGTGAATGTCAGGGAAAAAATGAGCAGTTCTTC. The V call is TRBV2, the J call TRBJ2-1; tentatively, D is TRBD1 (5 bases). Germline V CDR1 and CDR2: SNHLY, FYNNEI. The CDR3 sequence is 14 residues long. V was cut by 2 bases and J by 7 bases, with 12 bases left in between.